One sample yielded the 14 T cell receptor beta chains listed below, sequenced in a study of CD8+ T cells in alopecia areata. Sequencing relied on a cDNA template that was reverse transcribed from extracted RNA. The repertoire was sequenced with immunoSEQ multiplex PCR; TCRdb's copy has only in-frame clones and lacks some. The sample holds tens of thousands of clones; about 30% are singletons and the top ten take about 16%. Treatment reported: oral pan-JAK inhibitor, 5-10 mg twice daily. Sequenced material: CD8+ T cells sorted from blood, taken at week 4, from a patient treated with tofacitinib. The receptors stem from a human donor with alopecia areata.

The sample holds a few counts of this clone. V and J are TRBV2 and TRBJ2-4; 8 nucleotides align to TRBD1. The CDR3 runs to 13 residues. The V and J ends lost 8 bases and 8 bases, in that order; junction bases with no gene match: 8. Germline CDR1 SNHLY, CDR2 FYNNEI. Here the CDR3 DNA reads TGTGCCAGCTTGGGGACAGGAAGGGACATTCAGTACTTC. This translates into CASLGTGRDIQYF.

The chain uses TRBV9 and TRBJ1-5; D is undetermined. Trimming left V 0 bases short and J 7 bases short, with 8 bases between. The CDR3 is 13 residues long. From germline, CDR1 is SGDLS and CDR2 YYNGEE. The CDR3 DNA reads as TGTGCCAGCAGCGTAGGAGAAGGGCAGCCCCAGCATTTT. Its protein product is CASSVGEGQPQHF.

This clone appeared a few times. This sequence joins TRBV6-1 and TRBJ1-1; weak D call: TRBD1 (6 bases). Trimming took off 7 bases at V and 1 base at J, with 10 bases between the two ends. This CDR3 contains 13 residues. Germline CDR1 is MNHNS and CDR2 is SASEGT. The CDR3 nucleotides are TGTGCCAGCAACCCCAGGGGGAACACTGAAGCTTTCTTT. The encoded protein is CASNPRGNTEAFF.

This rearrangement joins TRBV30 to TRBJ1-3, with D uncertain. The germline CDR1 and CDR2 sequences are GTSNPN and SVGIG (reference sequence). V dropped 5 bases and J dropped 2 bases, with 16 bases sitting between them. The CDR3 is 15 amino acids. For the CDR3, the DNA is TGTGCCTGGGCGGCGTGGACTCCTGCTGGAAACACCATATATTTT. Translation: CAWAAWTPAGNTIYF.

This clone has just a few counts. This rearrangement joins TRBV4-2 to TRBJ2-2; D is ambiguous. The germline CDR1 and CDR2 sequences are LGHNA and YNFKEQ. The CDR3 spans 16 residues. V was cut by 0 bases and J by 4 bases, with 12 bases left in between. CDR3 nucleotides: TGTGCCAGCAGCCAAGACTGGGAACAGTCCACCGGGGAGCTGTTTTTT. This translates into CASSQDWEQSTGELFF.

The V gene is TRBV29-1, the J gene TRBJ1-3; D unresolved. V was cut by 2 bases and J by 0 bases, with 5 bases left in between. Per germline, CDR1 SQVTM and CDR2 ANQGSEA. This CDR3 has 13 amino acids. The CDR3 nucleotides read TGCAGCGTTGAATCGCTCTCTGGAAACACCATATATTTT. It is translated as CSVESLSGNTIYF.

This clone has more than one count but fewer than ten. The chain joins TRBV2 to TRBJ2-5; D may be TRBD2 (6 bases). CDR3 length: 14 residues. V lost 7 bases and J 4 bases, leaving 16 bases between the germline ends. The germline CDR1 and CDR2 sequences are SNHLY and FYNNEI. DNA of the CDR3: TGTGCCAGCAACGACGCGGGGACGGCAGAGACCCAGTACTTC. Protein product: CASNDAGTAETQYF.

The CDR3 sequence is CAWSAIMPDEQYF. CDR3 DNA: TGTGCCTGGAGTGCGATAATGCCGGACGAGCAGTACTTC. The rearrangement links TRBV30 to TRBJ2-7; D gene uncertain. V gave up 1 base and J gave up 5 bases, with 12 bases separating them. The CDR3 contains 13 residues. Germline CDR1 reads GTSNPN; CDR2 reads SVGIG (reference sequence).

About this clone itself: This sample also contains other DNA sequences that code for the same CDR3. V and J are TRBV29-1 and TRBJ2-7, with 13 bases that match TRBD2. The CDR3 contains 15 residues. V lost 1 base to trimming and J lost 1 base; unmatched junction nucleotides: 1. Germline values: CDR1 SQVTM, CDR2 ANQGSEA. DNA of the CDR3: TGCAGCGTTGAAGGGACTAGCGGGAGATCCTACGAGCAGTACTTC. Amino acids: CSVEGTSGRSYEQYF.

This chain joins TRBV19 and TRBJ1-5; 7 bases are a match to TRBD1. V lost 1 base to trimming and J lost 4 bases; unmatched junction nucleotides: 10. From germline, CDR1 is LNHDA and CDR2 SQIVND (reference sequence). The CDR3 spans 17 residues. CDR3 coding DNA: TGTGCCAGTAGTATAGGGCCATCCAGGGGGAGGAATCAGCCCCAGCATTTT. This translates into CASSIGPSRGRNQPQHF.

This clone has more than one count but fewer than ten. The chain has TRBV2 and TRBJ2-2; D gene uncertain. CDR3 length: 11 amino acids. Germline loops: CDR1 SNHLY, CDR2 FYNNEI. V dropped 4 bases and J dropped 6 bases, with 3 bases sitting between them. The CDR3 region has the DNA TGTGCCAGCAGTGGAGCCGGGGAGCTGTTTTTT. It specifies CASSGAGELFF.

This clone was seen a few times. The rearrangement links TRBV4-1 to TRBJ2-5, with 9 bases that match TRBD2. Trimming at V came to 3 bases and at J to 3 bases, leaving 8 bases not matched to a gene. The CDR3 sequence is 16 residues long. Germline CDR1 reads MGHRA; CDR2 reads YSYEKL. CDR3: CASSHLILAGEETQYF. The CDR3 DNA reads as TGCGCCAGCAGCCATCTGATCTTAGCGGGAGAAGAGACCCAGTACTTC.

This clone has just one count. Other DNA sequences within the sample encode an identical CDR3. V and J are TRBV29-1 and TRBJ2-5; weak D call: TRBD2 (5 bases). Trimming removed 6 bases from V and 5 bases from J, with 19 bases in between. CDR3 length equals 14 residues. The germline gives CDR1 SQVTM, CDR2 ANQGSEA. The CDR3: CSVPPGRGKETQYF. The CDR3 nucleotides read TGCAGCGTCCCGCCGGGCAGAGGGAAGGAGACCCAGTACTTC.

The J gene is TRBJ2-5, the V gene TRBV4-3, with 7 bases fitting TRBD1. From germline, CDR1 is LGHNA and CDR2 YSLEER. This CDR3 region has 16 residues. V lost 4 bases, J lost 4 bases, and 12 bases stayed unmatched. For the CDR3, the DNA is TGCGCCAGCAGCCCTCTAGTGGGGACAGATAGAGAGACCCAGTACTTC. Amino acids: CASSPLVGTDRETQYF.